Listed here is a single T cell receptor beta chain. This record comes from a study of blood T cell repertoires in COVID-19. About the study: Samples of COVID-19 (acute and convalescent) were obtained from the United States, Italy and Spain. Sample material is recorded as cDNA or gDNA derived from T cells, B-cell-depleted T cells, or PBMCs.

Under the authors' procedure: The authors estimated nucleated cell counts from reference gene primer amplification. TCRdb keeps only in-frame clones here, not all; method: immunoSEQ multiplex PCR. V and J calls and clone size are those listed in that table; D and trimming were worked out from the DNA. The sample lists about 160,000 clones, 76% occurring once. Sequenced material: peripheral blood. The TCR was taken from a woman older than 75 with acute or convalescent COVID-19.

The CDR3 nucleotides are TGTGCCAGCAGTTACCCGACTGGGGGGTACAATGAGCAGTTCTTC. Translation gives CASSYPTGGYNEQFF. The chain recombines TRBV6-2 or TRBV6-3 with TRBJ2-1; D perhaps matches TRBD2 (6 bases). V was trimmed by 2 bases and J by 4 bases, leaving 12 bases between them. The CDR3 runs 15 residues. CDR1 and CDR2 (germline): MNHEY, SVGEGT.